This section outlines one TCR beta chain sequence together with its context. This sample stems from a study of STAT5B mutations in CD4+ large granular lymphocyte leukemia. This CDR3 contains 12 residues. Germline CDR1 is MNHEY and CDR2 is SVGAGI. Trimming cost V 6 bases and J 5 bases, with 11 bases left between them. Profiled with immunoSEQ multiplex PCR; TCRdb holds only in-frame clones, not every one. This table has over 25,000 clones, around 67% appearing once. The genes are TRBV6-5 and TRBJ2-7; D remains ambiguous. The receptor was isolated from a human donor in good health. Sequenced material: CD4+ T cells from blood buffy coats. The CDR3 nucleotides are TGTGCCAGCAGAGCCGTTGGGGACGAGCAGTACTTC. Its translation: CASRAVGDEQYF.